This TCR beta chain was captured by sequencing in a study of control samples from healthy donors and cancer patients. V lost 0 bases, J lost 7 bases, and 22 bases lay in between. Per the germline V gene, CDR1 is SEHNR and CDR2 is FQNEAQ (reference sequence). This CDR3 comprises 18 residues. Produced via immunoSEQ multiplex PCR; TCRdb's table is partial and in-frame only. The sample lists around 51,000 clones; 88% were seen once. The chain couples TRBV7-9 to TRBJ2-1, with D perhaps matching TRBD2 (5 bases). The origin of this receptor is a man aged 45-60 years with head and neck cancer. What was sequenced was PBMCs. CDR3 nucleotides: TGTGCCAGCAGCTTAGCGGTTGGCGGGTTATCTTCTTGGAATGAGCAGTTCTTC. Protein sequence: CASSLAVGGLSSWNEQFF.